This is a list of T cell receptor beta chains from one sample in a study of shared clonotypes between healthy human individuals. Libraries were prepared by immunoSEQ multiplex PCR; TCRdb keeps only in-frame clonotypes and omits some of them. Altogether about 490,000 clones are present, about 79% being singletons, with the ten largest covering 13%. Material: PBMCs. The receptors were gathered from a woman aged 40 to 50 in good health. Some clones in this sample may be carry-over from other donors' samples. Each CDR3 is given with its conserved first and last residue. Fields, in order: J gene, D gene, clone size, V gene, CDR3 DNA, CDR3 protein. A D gene is named only where the DNA matches it firmly. Rows may omit the clone size; those that give it use once, few, many or a size class.

J: TRBJ2-7
D: TRBD2
size: -
V: TRBV5-4
DNA: TGTGCCAGCAGCTTGGCCATTTCGGGGGGTGAGCAGTACTTC
CDR3: CASSLAISGGEQYF

J: TRBJ2-7
D: -
size: -
V: TRBV7-8
DNA: TGTGCCAGCACCAACCGGACAGTCTACGAGCAGTACTTC
CDR3: CASTNRTVYEQYF

J: TRBJ1-1
D: -
size: many
V: TRBV30
DNA: TGTGCCTGGAGCCCGGACAGGAACACTGAAGCTTTCTTT
CDR3: CAWSPDRNTEAFF

J: TRBJ1-1
D: -
size: few
V: TRBV4-2
DNA: TGTGCCAGCAGCCAAGATCCAGGACAGTACACTGAAGCTTTCTTT
CDR3: CASSQDPGQYTEAFF

J: TRBJ2-7
D: -
size: -
V: TRBV28
DNA: TGTGCCAGCAGTTTTGGCAGAATCTCCTACGAGCAGTACTTC
CDR3: CASSFGRISYEQYF

J: TRBJ1-1
D: TRBD1
size: many
V: TRBV18
DNA: TGTGCCAGCTCGATGACAGGGCGCACTGAAGCTTTCTTT
CDR3: CASSMTGRTEAFF

J: TRBJ2-5
D: TRBD2
size: -
V: TRBV7-9
DNA: TGTGCCAGCACCCCGGGGGGTTTAGAGACCCAGTACTTC
CDR3: CASTPGGLETQYF

J: TRBJ2-5
D: -
size: -
V: TRBV2
DNA: TGTGCCAGCAAGGGCAGCCAAGAGACCCAGTACTTC
CDR3: CASKGSQETQYF

J: TRBJ1-2
D: TRBD1
size: many
V: TRBV6-6
DNA: TGTGCCAGCAGTTACCCCCGGGACAGGGTGAGCGGCTACACCTTC
CDR3: CASSYPRDRVSGYTF

J: TRBJ2-3
D: -
size: -
V: TRBV7-2
DNA: TGTGCCAGCAGCTTGGCAGGGTCAGATACGCAGTATTTT
CDR3: CASSLAGSDTQYF

J: TRBJ2-2
D: TRBD2
size: -
V: TRBV10-1
DNA: TGCGCCAGCAGTGAGGGTAGCGGGAGAGGGACCGGGGAGCTGTTTTTT
CDR3: CASSEGSGRGTGELFF

J: TRBJ2-6
D: TRBD1
size: -
V: TRBV2
DNA: TGTGCCAGCAGAGAGACAGGGGTTGGGGCCAACGTCCTGACTTTC
CDR3: CASRETGVGANVLTF

J: TRBJ1-2
D: TRBD1
size: -
V: TRBV7-9
DNA: TGTGCCAGCAGCTCAACAAAGGACAGGGGGCACTATGGCTACACCTTC
CDR3: CASSSTKDRGHYGYTF

J: TRBJ2-3
D: -
size: many
V: TRBV2
DNA: TGTGCCAGCAGTGAAGCCGGGGATACGCAGTATTTT
CDR3: CASSEAGDTQYF